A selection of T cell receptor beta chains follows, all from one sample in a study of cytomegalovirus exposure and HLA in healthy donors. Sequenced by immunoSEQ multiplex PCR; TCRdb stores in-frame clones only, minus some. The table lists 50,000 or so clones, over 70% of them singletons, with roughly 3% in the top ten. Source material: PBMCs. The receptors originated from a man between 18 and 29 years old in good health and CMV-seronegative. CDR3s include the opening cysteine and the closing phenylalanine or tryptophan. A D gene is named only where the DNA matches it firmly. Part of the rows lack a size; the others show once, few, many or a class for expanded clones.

CASSPTQTGRKKLFF,TGTGCCAGCAGCCCAACACAGACAGGGAGGAAAAAACTGTTTTTT,TRBV7-9,TRBD1,.,TRBJ1-4,15
CASRNGTSRNNEQFF,TGTGCCAGCAGAAATGGGACTAGCCGAAACAATGAGCAGTTCTTC,TRBV7-8,TRBD2,few,TRBJ2-1,15
CASSIVPGQNYEQYF,TGTGCCAGTAGTATAGTTCCGGGACAAAACTACGAGCAGTACTTC,TRBV19,.,few,TRBJ2-7,15
CASSLGSGEGYTF,TGTGCCAGCAGCTTAGGTTCCGGGGAAGGCTACACCTTC,TRBV7-8,.,.,TRBJ1-2,13
CASAGNTIYF,TGTGCCAGCGCCGGGAACACCATATATTTT,TRBV9,.,.,TRBJ1-3,10
CASTRTGISADTQYF,TGTGCCAGCACCCGGACAGGGATAAGCGCAGATACGCAGTATTTT,TRBV2,TRBD1,.,TRBJ2-3,15
CASSAGLAFYEQYF,TGTGCCAGCAGCGCGGGACTAGCATTCTACGAGCAGTACTTC,TRBV5-6,TRBD2,.,TRBJ2-7,14
CASSYTGELFF,TGTGCCAGCAGCTACACCGGGGAGCTGTTTTTT,TRBV28,.,.,TRBJ2-2,11
CASSRLAQTDTQYF,TGTGCCAGCAGCCGGCTAGCGCAGACAGATACGCAGTATTTT,TRBV2,.,.,TRBJ2-3,14
CASSLPVEGYTF,TGCGCCAGCAGCCTCCCGGTGGAGGGCTACACCTTC,TRBV5-1,.,.,TRBJ1-2,12
CASRYPGQAPHGYTF,TGTGCCAGCAGGTACCCGGGACAGGCGCCCCATGGCTACACCTTC,TRBV6-4,TRBD1,few,TRBJ1-2,15
CASSEAGPLSYTF,TGTGCCAGCAGTGAAGCCGGTCCCCTGAGCTACACCTTC,TRBV2,.,.,TRBJ1-2,13
CSVEVAGPSYNEQFF,TGCAGCGTTGAGGTAGCGGGACCATCCTACAATGAGCAGTTCTTC,TRBV29-1,TRBD2,few,TRBJ2-1,15
CSVVVETQYF,TGCAGCGTCGTCGTCGAGACCCAGTACTTC,TRBV29-1,.,.,TRBJ2-5,10
CASSPTVSGANVLTF,TGTGCCAGCAGCCCCACAGTCTCTGGGGCCAACGTCCTGACTTTC,TRBV14,.,few,TRBJ2-6,15
CAWSVGQRAFF,TGTGCCTGGAGTGTGGGTCAGCGGGCTTTCTTT,TRBV30,.,.,TRBJ1-1,11